This T cell receptor (beta chain) was documented in a study of PD-L1 blockade in urothelial cancer. For the study at large: Analysis of the blood was performed 3 weeks (second dose) and 6 weeks after treatment start. Findings of the study overall: Patients with below-median pretreatment blood clonality survived longer.

Indicated time point: peripheral blood 6 weeks after treatment start. Patient disease was locally advanced or metastatic urothelial carcinoma. PCRs were each spiked with synthetic TCR analog templates. The assay was immunoSEQ multiplex PCR, and TCRdb's table has in-frame clones only and misses some. The sample yields more than 60,000 clones, about nine tenths seen once. Comment on this clone: Its antigen is unknown.

The source material was PBMCs, sampled around atezolizumab (anti-PD-L1) treatment. The origin of this receptor is a man aged 60-69 years with urothelial cancer.

The CDR3 sequence is CATRQGASTDTQYF. CDR3 nucleotide sequence: TGTGCCACCCGACAGGGGGCTAGCACAGATACGCAGTATTTT. The rearrangement joins TRBV7-9 to TRBJ2-3; 10 bases fit TRBD1. The V segment lost 10 bases and the J segment 0 bases; nucleotides outside the gene matches: 4. This CDR3 contains 14 residues. Germline-derived CDR1 and CDR2 are SEHNR and FQNEAQ (reference sequence). Full variable domain (missing parts from reference TRBV7-9 and TRBJ2-3): DTGVSQNPRHKITKRGQNVTFRCDPISEHNRLYWYRQTLGQGPEFLTYFQNEAQLEKSRLLSDRFSAERPKGSFSTLEIQRTEQGDSAMYLCATRQGASTDTQYFGPGTRLTVL.